Only one count was recorded for the clone carrying this T cell receptor beta chain. Original processing methods: Estimates of nucleated cell counts were drawn from the amplification of reference gene primers. The assay was immunoSEQ multiplex PCR, and TCRdb's table has in-frame clones only and misses some. That table supplies the V and J calls and clone size; D and trimming were determined from the DNA. The sample carries fewer than 200,000 clones, roughly four fifths recorded once. The entry originates in a study of blood T cell repertoires in COVID-19. About the study: Whether acute or convalescent, the COVID-19 samples came from the United States, Italy and Spain. T cells, B-cell-depleted T cells, or PBMCs supplied cDNA or gDNA.

CDR3 length equals 16 residues. Trimming took off 0 bases at V and 2 bases at J, with 12 bases between the two ends. Per germline, CDR1 SGDLS and CDR2 YYNGEE. The chain couples TRBV9 to TRBJ1-3; tentatively, D is TRBD1 (6 bases). The sample taken for sequencing was peripheral blood. This TCR was recovered from a human donor in a cohort sampled during active COVID-19. CDR3 DNA sequence: TGTGCCAGCAGCGTAGAGGGGGTATTTGCTGGAAACACCATATATTTT. Translating gives CASSVEGVFAGNTIYF.